One and the same sample provided the 8 T cell receptor beta chains below, sequenced in a study of long-term antiretroviral therapy in people with HIV. immunoSEQ v3.0 was run at survey level. Generated by immunoSEQ multiplex PCR, the TCRdb table keeps only in-frame clones and is missing some. The sample lists 35,000 to 55,000 clones, roughly 96% seen once, with 2.5% to 3.5% in the top ten. The sample in question was unsorted PBMCs, obtained 3.7 years after starting antiretroviral therapy. Every receptor here comes from a woman aged 45 to 65 with HIV.

The rearrangement joins TRBV5-6 to TRBJ1-1, with D possibly matching TRBD1 (5 bases). V lost 4 bases and J lost 1, with 8 bases in between. The CDR3 loop spans 13 amino acids. The germline V gene has CDR1 SGHDT and CDR2 YYEEEE. CDR3 loop: CASSTGQNTEAFF. CDR3 in DNA: TGTGCCAGCAGCACAGGACAGAACACTGAAGCTTTCTTT. The whole variable domain, remainder taken from reference TRBV5-6 and TRBJ1-1, is DAGVTQSPTHLIKTRGQQVTLRCSPKSGHDTVSWYQQALGQGPQFIFQYYEEEERQRGNFPDRFSGHQFPNYSSELNVNALLLGDSALYLCASSTGQNTEAFFGQGTRLTVV.

The rearrangement uses TRBV25-1 and TRBJ2-3; no clear D. In germline, CDR1 is MGHDK, CDR2 SYGVNS. There are 16 residues in the CDR3. V lost 4 bases, J lost 3 bases, and 17 bases lay in between. In DNA, the CDR3 is TGTGCCAGCAGTGTCTTGAGAGCCAAGGGAACAGATACGCAGTATTTT. It yields the protein CASSVLRAKGTDTQYF.

V gene TRBV9 combines with J gene TRBJ1-2; D may be TRBD1 (6 bases). V gave up 0 bases and J gave up 4 bases, with 16 bases separating them. The CDR3 length is 16 residues. Looked up from germline, CDR1 is SGDLS and CDR2 is YYNGEE. CDR3 in DNA: TGTGCCAGCAGCGTAGATGCGGGGGGCCTAGGCTATGGCTACACCTTC. Translation: CASSVDAGGLGYGYTF. Looking up the rest from reference TRBV9 and TRBJ1-2 gives the full variable domain: DSGVTQTPKHLITATGQRVTLRCSPRSGDLSVYWYQQSLDQGLQFLIQYYNGEERAKGNILERFSAQQFPDLHSELNLSSLELGDSALYFCASSVDAGGLGYGYTFGSGTRLTVV.

The chain has TRBV6-5 and TRBJ1-6; 7 bases are a match to TRBD1. The ends lost 8 bases at V and 7 bases at J; junction bases unmatched: 11. CDR1 is MNHEY and CDR2 is SVGAGI in the germline V gene. The CDR3 is made up of 15 amino acids. CDR3 protein: CASGIRQGWNSPLHF. The CDR3 DNA follows: TGTGCCAGCGGGATTCGACAGGGTTGGAATTCACCCCTCCACTTT.

On this clone itself: This specimen includes other DNA sequences encoding the same CDR3. As DNA, the CDR3 is TGCAGCGTGGCGACAGGGGGGAACACTGAAGCTTTCTTT. It translates to CSVATGGNTEAFF. V and J are TRBV29-1 and TRBJ1-1; TRBD1 matches 9 bases. CDR1 is SQVTM and CDR2 is ANQGSEA in the germline V gene. CDR3 length: 13 residues. The trim removed 6 bases at V and 1 base at J, leaving 3 bases unmatched.

The chain employs TRBV4-1 and TRBJ2-1, with 7 bases fitting TRBD2. J was trimmed by 8 bases and V by 5 bases; bases with no gene match: 3. This CDR3 is 12 amino acids long. Germline V lookup: CDR1 MGHRA, CDR2 YSYEKL. Here the CDR3 reads CASSGSGDEQFF. The CDR3 DNA sequence: TGCGCCAGCAGCGGAAGCGGGGATGAGCAGTTCTTC.

The V gene is TRBV13, the J gene TRBJ2-2, with D unclear. Germline V gene data show CDR1 as PRHDT and CDR2 as FYEKMQ (reference sequence). The CDR3 consists of 14 residues. Trimming cost V 1 base and J 1 base, with 4 bases left between them. CDR3 in amino acids: CASSLDLNTGELFF. In DNA, the CDR3 is TGTGCCAGCAGCTTAGACCTGAACACCGGGGAGCTGTTTTTT. Combining the CDR3 with reference TRBV13 and TRBJ2-2 gives the whole variable domain AAGVIQSPRHLIKEKRETATLKCYPIPRHDTVYWYQQGPGQDPQFLISFYEKMQSDKGSIPDRFSAQQFSDYHSELNMSSLELGDSALYFCASSLDLNTGELFFGEGSRLTVL.

This chain uses TRBV5-1 with TRBJ1-6; maybe TRBD1 (6 bases). The germline gives CDR1 SGHRS, CDR2 YFSETQ. The length of the CDR3 is 14 residues. V lost 2 bases and J lost 11, with 14 bases in between. CDR3 in DNA: TGCGCCAGCAGCTTCCCGGGGGCCGAGACACCCCTCCACTTT. Translating gives CASSFPGAETPLHF.